This is a list of T cell receptor beta chains from one sample in a study of CD8 T cells in Susac syndrome. TCRdb fed the immunoSEQ multiplex PCR reads into MiXCR, producing one record per CDR3 protein. Of about 140,000 distinct CDR3 sequences listed, around 94% were seen once; the top ten hold more than 0.065%. The sequenced material came from CD4+ T cells from PBMCs. The receptors stem from a human donor in good health. Each CDR3 is given with its conserved first and last residue.

V	J	CDR3
TRBV19	TRBJ1-5	CASSIRTGGGQPQHF
TRBV15	TRBJ1-2	CATSFPTTGDYGYTF
TRBV4-1	TRBJ1-1	CASRQVGRLNTEAFF
TRBV27	TRBJ1-2	CASSFTGGASGYGYTF
TRBV2	TRBJ1-5	CASSKRGTGGPYQPQHF
TRBV29-1	TRBJ1-1	CSARGARTEAFF
TRBV29-1	TRBJ2-5	CSVDKFGRRESQETQYF
TRBV27	TRBJ2-1	CASSSRTGVIAGGPRYNEQFF
TRBV19	TRBJ2-5	CARHWSGRQETQYF
TRBV6-4	TRBJ2-5	CASSDEGETQYF
TRBV5-4	TRBJ1-2	CASSLEGTGHYGYTF
TRBV2	TRBJ2-7	CASKGTGAGEQYF
TRBV2	TRBJ2-7	CASSPSGDLYEQYF
TRBV2	TRBJ2-5	CASSEYRGSETQYF
TRBV30	TRBJ1-1	CAWSVNRPNTEAFF
TRBV19	TRBJ2-2	CASRARDRGYTGELFF
TRBV5-4	TRBJ2-7	CASSYGQRTGEQYF
TRBV28	TRBJ2-7	CASSSTGVKPGEQYF
TRBV29-1	TRBJ2-5	CSVDSGWETQYF
TRBV7-9	TRBJ2-7	CASSLDAGGEQYF
TRBV6-1	TRBJ2-1	CASSQGSSYNEQFF
TRBV27	TRBJ2-2	CASSILAGGNGELFF
TRBV12-3/TRBV12-4	TRBJ1-5	CASSLKQGSQPQHF
TRBV28	TRBJ2-7	CASSSDIRDFLVSYEQYF
TRBV6-6	TRBJ2-7	CVGLASYSFQCEQYF
TRBV19	TRBJ2-7	CASSMAGGRSSYEQYF
TRBV7-8	TRBJ1-2	CASSSGILTGPGRGGYTF
TRBV12-3/TRBV12-4	TRBJ1-2	CASSLKGPAGYTF
TRBV12-3/TRBV12-4	TRBJ2-7	CASSLDYPYEQYF
TRBV20-1	TRBJ2-1	CSAPRDVNNEQFF
TRBV3-1	TRBJ1-5	CASSQGVKGNQPQHF
TRBV2	TRBJ2-2	CASSTMDRVAGELFF
TRBV9	TRBJ2-3	CASSPRGAVSTDTQYF
TRBV27	TRBJ2-1	CASSDGLAGGISYNEQFF
TRBV6-5	TRBJ1-1	CASSGRNTEAFF